The 8 T cell receptor beta chains given below trace back to one sample, sequenced in a study of blood T cell repertoires in COVID-19 (dated by TCRdb to 2019 to 2021). Library method: the immunoSEQ multiplex PCR assay. Imported from immuneACCESS, the table was reduced by TCRdb to in-frame sequences with V and J called. These copies leave out some clones; in studies compared against another copy, an unresolved V gene accounts for under half, and the cause of the remainder is not known. For this sample the table gives tens of thousands of clones, of which less than 85% were detected only once. The ten largest clones take up 2% to 3% of the sample. Sequences were obtained from peripheral blood. These receptors were collected from a human donor with acute or convalescent COVID-19. The donor label of this sample is uncertain.

V gene TRBV6-1 combines with J gene TRBJ2-1, with D perhaps matching TRBD2 (6 bases). Trimming took off 0 bases at V and 6 bases at J, with 12 bases between the two ends. CDR3 length: 15 amino acids. Germline loops: CDR1 MNHNS, CDR2 SASEGT. CDR3 coding DNA: TGTGCCAGCAGTGAAGCGGGACTTGCGGCCAATGAGCAGTTCTTC. This encodes CASSEAGLAANEQFF.

This chain links TRBV5-1 with TRBJ2-1; TRBD2 aligns across 8 bases. Trimming cost V 4 bases and J 2 bases; bases outside gene matches: 14. Germline CDR1 is SGHRS and CDR2 is YFSETQ. The CDR3 runs to 18 residues. For the CDR3, the DNA is TGCGCCAGCAGCCCCCTCGAGATTAGCGGGGCTACCTACAATGAGCAGTTCTTC. As protein: CASSPLEISGATYNEQFF.

This clone was observed once. This chain uses TRBV7-2 with TRBJ2-2, with D maybe TRBD1 (6 bases). The CDR3 sequence is 17 residues long. The V end lost 1 base, the J end lost 2 bases, and 14 bases lay between the germline ends. Germline values: CDR1 SGHTA, CDR2 FQGNSA. CDR3 nucleotide sequence: TGTGCCAGCAGCTTAGGGTGGGGGCAGGGTAACACCGGGGAGCTGTTTTTT. It yields the protein CASSLGWGQGNTGELFF.

V gene TRBV28 combines with J gene TRBJ2-5; D unclear. The V gene's germline CDR1 is MDHEN and CDR2 SYDVKM. The length of the CDR3 is 11 residues. V shed 3 bases and J shed 5 bases, with 4 bases lying between them. This CDR3 is CASSFGETQYF. The CDR3 nucleotides are TGTGCCAGCAGTTTCGGGGAGACCCAGTACTTC.

This clone was detected a few times. The rearrangement joins TRBV7-2 to TRBJ1-2, with TRBD1 identical over 7 bases. The CDR3 contains 15 residues. The V gene end was trimmed by 4 bases and the J gene end by 4 bases; junction bases not matched to a gene: 9. Germline-derived CDR1 and CDR2 are SGHTA and FQGNSA. CDR3 bases: TGTGCCAGCAGCTCCCCAAGGACAGGAACCTATGGCTACACCTTC. This encodes CASSSPRTGTYGYTF.

The chain is built from TRBV10-3 and TRBJ2-1, with 8 bases lining up with TRBD2. The CDR3 has 15 residues. CDR1 and CDR2 from the germline V gene are ENHRY and SYGVKD. The junction had 4 bases not matched to a gene; V was cut back by 2 bases and J by 4 bases. CDR3 amino acids: CAISEVAGGYNEQFF. CDR3 DNA: TGTGCCATCAGTGAGGTGGCGGGGGGTTACAATGAGCAGTTCTTC.

The rearrangement joins TRBV15 to TRBJ1-1; D not certain. V shed 1 base and J shed 3 bases, with 6 bases lying between them. Germline values: CDR1 LNHNV, CDR2 YYDKDF (reference sequence). The CDR3 contains 13 residues. The CDR3 DNA follows: TGTGCCACCAGCAGAGCCCTCTACACTGAAGCTTTCTTT. This encodes CATSRALYTEAFF.

This clone was recorded only once. This chain connects TRBV5-1 to TRBJ2-5; TRBD1 matches 9 bases. V shed 4 bases, J shed 5 bases, and the junction held 6 bases outside the gene matches. Per germline, CDR1 SGHRS and CDR2 YFSETQ. The CDR3 totals 14 residues. DNA of the CDR3: TGCGCCAGCAGCCTAGACAGGGGGTGGGAGACCCAGTACTTC. This encodes CASSLDRGWETQYF. The full variable domain, its missing parts supplied by reference TRBV5-1 and TRBJ2-5, is KAGVTQTPRYLIKTRGQQVTLSCSPISGHRSVSWYQQTPGQGLQFLFEYFSETQRNKGNFPGRFSGRQFSNSRSEMNVSTLELGDSALYLCASSLDRGWETQYFGPGTRLLVL.